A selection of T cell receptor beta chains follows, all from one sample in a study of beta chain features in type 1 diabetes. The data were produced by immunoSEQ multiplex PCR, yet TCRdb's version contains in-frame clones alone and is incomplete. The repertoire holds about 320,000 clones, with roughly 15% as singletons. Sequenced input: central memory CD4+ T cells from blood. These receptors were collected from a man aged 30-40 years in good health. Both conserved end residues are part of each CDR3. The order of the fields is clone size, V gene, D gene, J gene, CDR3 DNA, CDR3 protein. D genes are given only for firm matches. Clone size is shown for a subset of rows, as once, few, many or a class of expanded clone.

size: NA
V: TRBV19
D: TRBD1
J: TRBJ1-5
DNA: TGTGCCAGTACGGGACAGGGAGTAGCTTGGAGCAATCAGCCCCAGCATTTT
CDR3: CASTGQGVAWSNQPQHF

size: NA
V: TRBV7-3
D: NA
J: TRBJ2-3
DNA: TGTGCCAGCAGCCTGTCCCGGGGGGATACGCAGTATTTT
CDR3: CASSLSRGDTQYF

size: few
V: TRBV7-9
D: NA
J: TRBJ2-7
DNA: TGTGCCAGCAGCTTGGACGACTACGAGCAGTACTTC
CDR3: CASSLDDYEQYF

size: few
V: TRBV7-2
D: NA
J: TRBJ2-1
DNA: TGTGCCAGCAGGCAGATCGATGAGCAGTTCTTC
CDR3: CASRQIDEQFF

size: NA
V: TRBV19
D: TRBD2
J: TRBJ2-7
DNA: TGTGCCAGTAGTCAGCTTAGCGGGCCCTACGAGCAGTACTTC
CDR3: CASSQLSGPYEQYF

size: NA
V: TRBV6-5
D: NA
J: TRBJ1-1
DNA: TGTGCCAGCAGTTCCCCTCGACAGTTGGAAGCTTTCTTT
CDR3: CASSSPRQLEAFF

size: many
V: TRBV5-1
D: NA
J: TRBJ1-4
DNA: TGCGCCAGCAGCACAGGGAACCATGAAAAACTGTTTTTT
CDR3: CASSTGNHEKLFF

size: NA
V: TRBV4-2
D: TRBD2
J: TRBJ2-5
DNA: TGTGCCAGCAGCCCTATACGGGGGGATCAAGAGACCCAGTACTTC
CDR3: CASSPIRGDQETQYF

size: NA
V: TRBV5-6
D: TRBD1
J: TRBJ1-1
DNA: TGTGCCAGCAGCCTCATTCCGGGACAGGAAGTTCGTTGGGACACTGAAGCTTTCTTT
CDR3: CASSLIPGQEVRWDTEAFF

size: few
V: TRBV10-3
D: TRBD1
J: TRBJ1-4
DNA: TGTGCCATCAGTGAGCATCAGGGGGGCGGAAAACTGTTTTTT
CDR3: CAISEHQGGGKLFF

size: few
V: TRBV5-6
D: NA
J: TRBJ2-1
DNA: TGTGCCAGCAGCCCCGGGACCTCCTACAATGAGCAGTTCTTC
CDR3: CASSPGTSYNEQFF

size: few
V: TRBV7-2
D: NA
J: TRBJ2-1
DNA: TGTGCCAGCAGCTTCTTGGCGGGATTCAATGAGCAGTTCTTC
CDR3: CASSFLAGFNEQFF

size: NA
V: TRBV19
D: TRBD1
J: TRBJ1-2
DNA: TGTGCCAGTAGTATCGGGACAGTCCCTGGCTACACCTTC
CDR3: CASSIGTVPGYTF

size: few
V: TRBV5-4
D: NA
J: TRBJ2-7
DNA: TGTGCCAGCAGCCGGAGGGTGGACGAGCAGTACTTC
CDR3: CASSRRVDEQYF

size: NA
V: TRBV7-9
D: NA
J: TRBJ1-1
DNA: TGTGCCAGCAGCTTCTCAGGGAACGCGATTGAAGCTTTCTTT
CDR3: CASSFSGNAIEAFF

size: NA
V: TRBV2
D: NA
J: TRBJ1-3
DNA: TGTGCCAGCAGCCCACAGGCCCACTCTGGAAACACCATATATTTT
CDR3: CASSPQAHSGNTIYF

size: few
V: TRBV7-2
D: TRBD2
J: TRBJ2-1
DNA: TGTGCCAGCAGCCCGGGACTAGCGTATGATTACAATGAGCAGTTCTTC
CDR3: CASSPGLAYDYNEQFF

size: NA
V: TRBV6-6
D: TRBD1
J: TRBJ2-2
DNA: TGTGCCAGCAGTCCTCCGGGACAGGGAAGCACCGGGGAGCTGTTTTTT
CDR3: CASSPPGQGSTGELFF

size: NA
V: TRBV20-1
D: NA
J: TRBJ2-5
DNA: TGCAGTGCACGCCCCCAAGAGACCCAGTACTTC
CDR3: CSARPQETQYF

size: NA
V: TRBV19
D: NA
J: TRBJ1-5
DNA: TGTGCCAGTAGTATTGGATCTGGGACGGGCAATCAGCCCCAGCATTTT
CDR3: CASSIGSGTGNQPQHF

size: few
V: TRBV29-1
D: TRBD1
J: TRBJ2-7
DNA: TGCAGCGCCGAAAAAAGGGACAGGGGCTACGAGCAGTACTTC
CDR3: CSAEKRDRGYEQYF

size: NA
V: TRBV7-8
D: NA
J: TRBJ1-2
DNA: TGTGCCAGCACCACAGCAGTCGAGGGTGGCTACACCTTC
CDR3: CASTTAVEGGYTF

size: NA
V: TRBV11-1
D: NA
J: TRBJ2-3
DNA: TGTGCCAGCAGCTTAGCGGAGACAGAGAATACGCAGTATTTT
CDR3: CASSLAETENTQYF

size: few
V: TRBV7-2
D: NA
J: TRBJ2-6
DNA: TGTGCCAGCAGCCCCCAGGGGCGCAGCTCTGGGGCCAACGTCCTGACTTTC
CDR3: CASSPQGRSSGANVLTF

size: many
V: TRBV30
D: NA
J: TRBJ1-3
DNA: TGTGCCTGGAATGCAGGAGGAGGAAACACCATATATTTT
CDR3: CAWNAGGGNTIYF

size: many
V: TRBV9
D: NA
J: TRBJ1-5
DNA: TGTGCCAGCAGCGTATCGGACGAGGCTGGCCAGCCCCAGCATTTT
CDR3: CASSVSDEAGQPQHF

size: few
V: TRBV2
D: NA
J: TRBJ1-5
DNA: TGTGCCAGCAGTTCCGGTGAGCCCCAGCATTTT
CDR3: CASSSGEPQHF